This TCR beta chain was captured by sequencing in a study of blood T cell repertoires in COVID-19. Profiled with immunoSEQ multiplex PCR; TCRdb holds only in-frame clones, not every one. The top ten clones hold about 1% of a sample with some 97,000 clones, roughly nine tenths of them seen once. J gave up 6 bases and V 0 bases, and 4 bases lay outside the gene matches. Per germline, CDR1 SGHRS and CDR2 YFSETQ. The CDR3 covers 14 residues. The sample consisted of peripheral blood. This chain joins TRBV5-1 and TRBJ2-3, with 7 positions matching TRBD1. The sequence derives from a man between 60 and 70 years old with acute or convalescent COVID-19. The CDR3 DNA sequence: TGCGCCAGCAGCTTGGCAGGGGGTTCCGATACGCAGTATTTT. It encodes CASSLAGGSDTQYF.